This T cell receptor beta chain was recovered during a study of pediatric ulcerative colitis. For the study at large: Most patients had pancolitis, and two had left-sided colitis.

Blood was drawn at the time of colonoscopy. The CDR3 is made up of 15 amino acids. CDR1 and CDR2 from the germline V gene are MNHNY and SVGAGI (reference sequence). V gave up 0 bases and J gave up 2 bases, with 8 bases separating them. The protocol was immunoSEQ multiplex PCR, while the TCRdb copy is restricted to in-frame clones and leaves out a portion. The sample includes about 36,000 clones, over 65% of them seen just once. Study results and limitations: Blood-rectal clonal overlap within each person was significantly higher in ulcerative colitis patients than controls.

With regard to this clone: Its antigen is as yet unknown.

The chain combines TRBV6-6 with TRBJ1-3; no clear D gene. This receptor was identified in a girl under 18 with moderate ulcerative colitis. Input material: blood. CDR3 nucleotide sequence: TGTGCCAGCAGTTACTCGCGGGCGGCTGGAAACACCATATATTTT. It codes for CASSYSRAAGNTIYF.